The clone carrying this T cell receptor (beta chain) was detected once. The PCR made use of 60 Vbeta and 13 Jbeta primers. Method: immunoSEQ multiplex PCR; TCRdb's copy keeps in-frame clones and lacks some. The sample has approximately 140,000 clones; 70% to 80% are singletons. This sample was taken from a study of cytomegalovirus exposure and HLA in healthy donors. Germline V gives CDR1 SGHRS, CDR2 YFSETQ. The V end was cut by 4 bases, the J end by 0 bases, with 8 bases between. There are 14 residues in the CDR3. The genes are TRBV5-1 and TRBJ2-1, with D tentatively TRBD1 (5 bases). Sequencing was done on a sample of PBMCs. The sequence was collected from a man aged 40-49 years in good health and CMV-seropositive. CDR3 region: CASSRQSSYNEQFF. The CDR3 bases are TGCGCCAGCAGCCGACAGTCCTCCTACAATGAGCAGTTCTTC.